This T cell receptor (beta chain) is from a study of blood T cell repertoires in COVID-19. Across the whole study: Specimens from acute and convalescent COVID-19 originated in the United States, Italy and Spain. PBMCs, B-cell-depleted T cells, or T cells provided the cDNA or gDNA that made up the material.

From germline, CDR1 is MDHEN and CDR2 SYDVKM. V shed 2 bases, J shed 6 bases, and the junction held 9 bases outside the gene matches. The CDR3 spans 15 residues. Per the original methods: Estimation of nucleated cell counts relied on the amplification of reference gene primers. Some clones are missing from TCRdb's copy, which holds only in-frame ones; the method was immunoSEQ multiplex PCR. D and trimming come from the DNA, and the V and J calls and clone size come from that table. Of roughly 230,000 clones listed, 83% are singletons. This clone is a singleton in its sample. Sequencing was carried out using peripheral blood. This clonotype originated in a human donor in a cohort sampled during active COVID-19. The chain employs TRBV28 and TRBJ1-2; 7 nucleotides agree with TRBD1. The DNA for the CDR3 is TGTGCCAGCAGTTTACCTACCCAGGGGGTTAATGGCTACACCTTC. The encoded protein is CASSLPTQGVNGYTF.